The 31 T cell receptor beta chains listed next were all sequenced from one sample in a study of control samples from healthy donors and cancer patients. The assay was immunoSEQ multiplex PCR, and TCRdb's table has in-frame clones only and misses some. The table includes tens of thousands of clones, approximately 80% detected once. The source material was blood. The receptors were sampled from a man aged 45-65 years in good health.

V and J are TRBV5-4 and TRBJ1-5; TRBD1 agrees at 7 bases. V trimming: 3 bases; J trimming: 7 bases; junction bases outside the gene matches: 4. The CDR3 runs to 13 residues. Per germline, CDR1 SGHNT and CDR2 YYREEE (reference sequence). CDR3: CASSYDRDQPQHF. DNA for the CDR3: TGTGCCAGCAGCTATGACAGGGACCAGCCCCAGCATTTT.

The chain joins TRBV7-2 to TRBJ2-5; D remains unclear. The V gene's germline CDR1 is SGHTA and CDR2 FQGNSA. With 5 bases removed from V and 0 bases from J, the gap between germline ends came to 10 bases. CDR3 length equals 14 residues. The CDR3 bases are TGTGCCAGCAGCCCAAGACCCAACCAAGAGACCCAGTACTTC. Translating it yields CASSPRPNQETQYF.

The chain has TRBV7-8 and TRBJ2-2; 11 positions match TRBD2. With 4 bases clipped from V and 6 bases from J, the junction kept 7 bases outside the gene matches. Per germline, CDR1 SGHVS and CDR2 FQNEAQ. The CDR3 spans 16 residues. The DNA of the CDR3 is TGTGCCAGCAGCTCCCCAGCACTAGCGGGAGCCGGGGAGCTGTTTTTT. It specifies CASSSPALAGAGELFF.

Only one count was recorded for this clone. This chain connects TRBV7-2 to TRBJ1-6, with 9 positions matching TRBD1. The V gene's germline CDR1 is SGHTA and CDR2 FQGNSA. With V trimmed by 5 bases and J by 7 bases, 6 bases remained unmatched. The CDR3 length is 15 residues. CDR3 sequence (DNA): TGTGCCAGCAGCGCCCGGACAGGGGTGAATTCACCCCTCCACTTT. It is translated as CASSARTGVNSPLHF.

The rearrangement uses TRBV7-2 and TRBJ2-1, with TRBD2 identical over 11 bases. V dropped 3 bases and J dropped 6; count of bases not matched to a gene: 4. Germline lookup yields CDR1 SGHTA and CDR2 FQGNSA. The length of the CDR3 is 15 residues. CDR3 residues: CASSFVLAGVNEQFF. The CDR3 bases are TGTGCCAGCAGCTTCGTACTAGCGGGAGTCAATGAGCAGTTCTTC.

This sequence joins TRBV3-1 (or the pseudogene TRBV3-2) and TRBJ1-2; no clear D gene. Between the trimmed V and J ends, which lost 0 bases and 9 bases, there was a span of 2 bases. The length of the CDR3 is 10 residues. Per the germline V gene, CDR1 is LGHDT and CDR2 is YNNKEL (reference sequence). The CDR3, as DNA: TGTGCCAGCAGCCAAGATCGCTACACCTTC. Translating it yields CASSQDRYTF.

The chain joins TRBV12-3 or TRBV12-4 to TRBJ1-3, with D hard to call. The CDR3 is made up of 13 amino acids. V gave up 4 bases and J gave up 4 bases, with 8 bases separating them. The CDR3 bases are TGTGCCAGCAGTTCAACAGCCGGAAACACCATATATTTT. The encoded protein is CASSSTAGNTIYF.

This chain uses TRBV28 with TRBJ2-1; 8 nucleotides line up with TRBD2. The CDR3 has 16 residues. CDR1 is MDHEN, CDR2 SYDVKM, per germline. V was pared by 5 bases and J by 3 bases, with 9 bases of the junction left unmatched. This CDR3 reads CASSTFGAGGYNEQFF. CDR3 bases: TGTGCCAGCAGTACCTTCGGGGCGGGAGGCTACAATGAGCAGTTCTTC.

The J gene is TRBJ1-2, the V gene TRBV5-8, with TRBD1 identical over 9 bases. Germline V CDR1 and CDR2: SGHTS, YDEGEE. V lost 4 bases, J lost 2 bases, and 6 bases stayed unmatched. The CDR3 is made up of 15 amino acids. CDR3: CASSPGTGRNYGYTF. In DNA, the CDR3 is TGTGCCAGCAGCCCCGGGACAGGGAGGAACTATGGCTACACCTTC.

The CDR3 region is CAWSVNLVVVKGAIAKTQYF. The CDR3 DNA follows: TGTGCCTGGAGTGTGAATTTAGTGGTTGTTAAGGGGGCGATTGCAAAGACCCAGTACTTC. The V gene is TRBV30, the J gene TRBJ2-5, with 7 bases that match TRBD1. V shed 0 bases and J 6 bases; nucleotides not matched to a gene: 25. The CDR3 length is 20 residues. Germline CDR1 is GTSNPN and CDR2 is SVGIG (reference sequence).

The chain has TRBV5-1 and TRBJ2-1; 7 nucleotides line up with TRBD1. Germline V gene data show CDR1 as SGHRS and CDR2 as YFSETQ. This CDR3 region has 13 residues. Trimming removed 4 bases from V and 5 bases from J; junction bases left unmatched: 3. The DNA of the CDR3 is TGCGCCAGCAGCGTGGGACAGAACAATGAGCAGTTCTTC. This codes for CASSVGQNNEQFF.

The V call is TRBV2, the J call TRBJ1-5; TRBD1 matches at 7 bases. Germline-derived CDR1 and CDR2 are SNHLY and FYNNEI. CDR3 length equals 13 residues. J gave up 4 bases and V 7 bases, and 4 bases lay outside the gene matches. This CDR3 is CASIPGQNQPQHF. Written as DNA, the CDR3 is TGTGCCAGCATCCCGGGACAGAATCAGCCCCAGCATTTT.

This rearrangement joins TRBV27 to TRBJ2-7, with D perhaps assigned TRBD1 or TRBD2 (5 bases each). There are 14 residues in the CDR3. Germline V CDR1 and CDR2: MNHEY, SMNVEV (reference sequence). Deletions cut 6 bases from V and 3 bases from J, with 15 bases between. The CDR3 nucleotides read TGTGCCAGCAGATTGGGACGGAGAGTCTACGAGCAGTACTTC. Amino acid sequence: CASRLGRRVYEQYF.

The J gene is TRBJ1-1, the V gene TRBV9, with TRBD1 matching over 9 bases. The CDR3 runs to 14 residues. J lost 8 bases, V lost 0 bases, and 5 bases had no gene match. Germline CDR1 reads SGDLS; CDR2 reads YYNGEE. As DNA, the CDR3 is TGTGCCAGCAGCGTAGTAGGGGACAGGGTAGAAGCTTTCTTT. It specifies CASSVVGDRVEAFF. The full variable domain, its missing parts supplied by reference TRBV9 and TRBJ1-1, is DSGVTQTPKHLITATGQRVTLRCSPRSGDLSVYWYQQSLDQGLQFLIQYYNGEERAKGNILERFSAQQFPDLHSELNLSSLELGDSALYFCASSVVGDRVEAFFGQGTRLTVV.

This clone has only one observation. The V call is TRBV5-8, the J call TRBJ1-1; D unclear. The V end was cut by 1 base, the J end by 2 bases, with 9 bases between. This CDR3 has 14 amino acids. Looked up from germline, CDR1 is SGHTS and CDR2 is YDEGEE. The CDR3 region is CASSLYGTNTEAFF. As DNA, the CDR3 is TGTGCCAGCAGCTTGTACGGCACCAACACTGAAGCTTTCTTT. The whole variable domain, remainder taken from reference TRBV5-8 and TRBJ1-1, is EAGVTQSPTHLIKTRGQQATLRCSPISGHTSVYWYQQALGLGLQFLLWYDEGEERNRGNFPPRFSGRQFPNYSSELNVNALELEDSALYLCASSLYGTNTEAFFGQGTRLTVV.

The sample holds one count of this clone. The rearrangement uses TRBV25-1 and TRBJ2-1, with D possibly called TRBD1 or TRBD2 (6 bases each). Germline V gene sequence: CDR1 MGHDK, CDR2 SYGVNS. The CDR3 is made up of 16 amino acids. Trimming removed 3 bases at V and 4 bases at J, with 16 bases between. The CDR3 protein is CASSDARGAPYNEQFF. DNA for the CDR3: TGTGCCAGCAGTGATGCTAGGGGGGCCCCGTACAATGAGCAGTTCTTC.

The chain joins TRBV7-2 to TRBJ2-7; TRBD1 might be the D (7 bases). This CDR3 comprises 15 residues. Looked up from germline, CDR1 is SGHTA and CDR2 is FQGNSA. The ends were cut back, 2 bases at V and 2 bases at J, with 13 bases in the middle. The CDR3 is CASSLRQGGAYEQYF. CDR3 coding DNA: TGTGCCAGCAGCTTAAGGCAGGGGGGTGCCTACGAGCAGTACTTC.

This clone was observed once. J is TRBJ2-7 and V is TRBV5-1; 10 bases match TRBD2. Germline assignment: CDR1 SGHRS and CDR2 YFSETQ. CDR3 size: 18 residues. V gave up 0 bases and J gave up 4 bases; unmatched junction bases: 13. In nucleotides, the CDR3 is TGCGCCAGCAGCTTGGACGGGCTAGCGGGAGAGAAGCTTTACGAGCAGTACTTC. Amino acids: CASSLDGLAGEKLYEQYF.

The chain carries TRBV19 and TRBJ2-1, with D hard to call. CDR1 is LNHDA and CDR2 is SQIVND in the germline V gene (reference sequence). The CDR3 sequence is 15 residues long. Trimming stripped 2 bases from V and 0 bases from J, with 8 bases between. For the CDR3, the DNA is TGTGCCAGTAGTATATCGCAGAACTCCTACAATGAGCAGTTCTTC. Residues: CASSISQNSYNEQFF.

By sample fraction, this clone is medium-sized. The chain employs TRBV3-1 (or the pseudogene TRBV3-2) and TRBJ2-2; D is ambiguous. Trimming removed 1 base from V and 6 bases from J, with 6 bases in between. From germline, CDR1 is LGHDT and CDR2 YNNKEL (reference sequence). The CDR3 consists of 13 residues. The CDR3: CASSQVGSGELFF. In nucleotides, the CDR3 is TGTGCCAGCAGCCAAGTCGGGTCCGGGGAGCTGTTTTTT.

V and J are TRBV19 and TRBJ2-3; the D gene is possibly TRBD2 (6 bases). The V gene's germline CDR1 is LNHDA and CDR2 SQIVND (reference sequence). With 4 bases removed from V and 3 bases from J, the gap between germline ends came to 11 bases. This CDR3 contains 14 residues. This chain's CDR3 is CASSRLGGTDTQYF. CDR3 nucleotides: TGTGCCAGTAGTAGACTAGGTGGAACAGATACGCAGTATTTT.

The chain employs TRBV19 and TRBJ2-5, with D possibly being TRBD2 (5 bases). The CDR3 is 11 residues long. Germline V gives CDR1 LNHDA, CDR2 SQIVND (reference sequence). V was clipped by 3 bases and J by 7 bases, with 6 bases between them. This CDR3 reads CASSMGRTQYF. The CDR3 nucleotides read TGTGCCAGTAGTATGGGGAGGACCCAGTACTTC. Complete variable domain (other parts from reference TRBV19 and TRBJ2-5): DGGITQSPKYLFRKEGQNVTLSCEQNLNHDAMYWYRQDPGQGLRLIYYSQIVNDFQKGDIAEGYSVSREKKESFPLTVTSAQKNPTAFYLCASSMGRTQYFGPGTRLLVL.

The sample holds a few counts of this clone. V and J are TRBV6-6 and TRBJ1-6, with 7 bases identical to TRBD1. Germline values: CDR1 MNHNY, CDR2 SVGAGI (reference sequence). J gave up 14 bases and V 5 bases, and 21 bases lay outside the gene matches. The CDR3 length is 17 residues. CDR3 nucleotides: TGTGCCAGCAGTCCTAGTGCCCCGGGACAGAGGGAAGGTACCCTCCACTTT. As protein: CASSPSAPGQREGTLHF.

The V call is TRBV30, the J call TRBJ2-7, with unresolved D. The germline V gene has CDR1 GTSNPN and CDR2 SVGIG (reference sequence). There are 12 residues in the CDR3. The V end lost 3 bases, the J end lost 0 bases, and 6 bases lay between the germline ends. The CDR3 DNA is TGTGCCTGGAGGGGGATCTCCTACGAGCAGTACTTC. Protein product: CAWRGISYEQYF.

The genes are TRBV19 and TRBJ2-1; possibly TRBD2 for D (5 bases). The germline gives CDR1 LNHDA, CDR2 SQIVND (reference sequence). The CDR3 spans 13 residues. Trimming shortened V by 4 bases and J by 8 bases, and 12 bases separated the two germline ends. CDR3 region: CASSSPGRYEQFF. As DNA, the CDR3 is TGTGCCAGTAGTAGCCCGGGAAGGTATGAGCAGTTCTTC.

The chain uses TRBV2 and TRBJ2-6; D is undetermined. The CDR3 length is 10 residues. V was cut by 7 bases and J by 13 bases, with 8 bases left in between. Germline lookup yields CDR1 SNHLY and CDR2 FYNNEI. The CDR3 protein is CASKAEVLTF. The CDR3 DNA reads as TGTGCCAGCAAGGCCGAGGTCCTGACTTTC.

The chain joins TRBV4-1 to TRBJ2-5; D may be TRBD2 (6 bases). V was cut by 4 bases and J by 5 bases, with 11 bases left in between. Germline assignment: CDR1 MGHRA and CDR2 YSYEKL. The CDR3 contains 13 residues. DNA for the CDR3: TGCGCCAGCAGCCGTGGAGGGCTTGAGACCCAGTACTTC. Translated: CASSRGGLETQYF.

This clone was seen a handful of times. The V call is TRBV20-1, the J call TRBJ1-1, with D hard to call. Deletions cut 3 bases from V and 4 bases from J, with 6 bases between. The CDR3 has 11 residues. From germline, CDR1 is DFQATT and CDR2 SNEGSKA (reference sequence). The CDR3 sequence is CSASKSTEAFF. The CDR3 DNA reads as TGCAGTGCTAGCAAGAGCACTGAAGCTTTCTTT.

The rearrangement joins TRBV4-3 to TRBJ2-5; the D call may be TRBD1 or TRBD2 (6 bases each). The CDR3 length is 16 residues. Trimming left V 1 base short and J 5 bases short, with 17 bases between. The germline V gene encodes CDR1 LGHNA and CDR2 YSLEER. CDR3 bases: TGCGCCAGCAGCCAAGGGACCCCGGGGGCTATGGAGACCCAGTACTTC. This gives the protein CASSQGTPGAMETQYF.

Of note for this clone: Germline is not matched at one junction end, which may reflect a read error. The genes are TRBV27 and TRBJ1-1; 8 nucleotides align to TRBD1. Looked up from germline, CDR1 is MNHEY and CDR2 is SMNVEV (reference sequence). The CDR3 spans 14 residues. In DNA, the CDR3 is TGTGCCTGCAGGGGGGCAGGGGGCAACACTGAAGCTTTCTTT. This translates into CACRGAGGNTEAFF.

The chain links TRBV11-3 to TRBJ1-1, with D maybe TRBD1 (6 bases). CDR3 length: 14 residues. The V and J ends lost 0 bases and 10 bases respectively, with 15 bases between them. In germline, CDR1 is SGHNT, CDR2 YENEEA. This CDR3 reads CASSLDRTARGAFF. CDR3 bases: TGTGCCAGCAGCTTAGATAGGACAGCCCGGGGAGCTTTCTTT.